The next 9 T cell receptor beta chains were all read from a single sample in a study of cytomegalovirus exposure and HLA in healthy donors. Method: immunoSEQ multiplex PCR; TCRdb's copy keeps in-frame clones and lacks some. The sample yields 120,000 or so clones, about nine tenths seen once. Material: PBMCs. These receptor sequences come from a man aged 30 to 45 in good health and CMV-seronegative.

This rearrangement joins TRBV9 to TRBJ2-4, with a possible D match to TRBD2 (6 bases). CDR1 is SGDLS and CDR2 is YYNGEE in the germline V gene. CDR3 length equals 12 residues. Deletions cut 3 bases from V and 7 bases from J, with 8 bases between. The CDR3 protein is CASSGTSNIQYF. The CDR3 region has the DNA TGTGCCAGCAGCGGAACTAGCAACATTCAGTACTTC.

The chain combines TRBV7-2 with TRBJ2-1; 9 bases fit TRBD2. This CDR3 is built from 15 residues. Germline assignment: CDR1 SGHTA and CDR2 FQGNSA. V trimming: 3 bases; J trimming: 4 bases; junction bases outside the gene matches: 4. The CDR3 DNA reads TGTGCCAGCAGCTTGAGCCTAGCGGGGTACAATGAGCAGTTCTTC. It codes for CASSLSLAGYNEQFF. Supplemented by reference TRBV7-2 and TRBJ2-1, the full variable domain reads GAGVSQSPSNKVTEKGKDVELRCDPISGHTALYWYRQSLGQGLEFLIYFQGNSAPDKSGLPSDRFSAERTGGSVSTLTIQRTQQEDSAVYLCASSLSLAGYNEQFFGPGTRLTVL.

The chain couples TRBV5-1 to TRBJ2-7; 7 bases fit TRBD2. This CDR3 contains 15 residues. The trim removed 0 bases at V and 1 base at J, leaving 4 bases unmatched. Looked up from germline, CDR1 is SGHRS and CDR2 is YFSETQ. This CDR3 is CASSLGVGGSYEQYF. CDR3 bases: TGCGCCAGCAGCTTGGGGGTGGGAGGGTCCTACGAGCAGTACTTC. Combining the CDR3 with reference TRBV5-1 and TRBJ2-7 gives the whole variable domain KAGVTQTPRYLIKTRGQQVTLSCSPISGHRSVSWYQQTPGQGLQFLFEYFSETQRNKGNFPGRFSGRQFSNSRSEMNVSTLELGDSALYLCASSLGVGGSYEQYFGPGTRLTVT.

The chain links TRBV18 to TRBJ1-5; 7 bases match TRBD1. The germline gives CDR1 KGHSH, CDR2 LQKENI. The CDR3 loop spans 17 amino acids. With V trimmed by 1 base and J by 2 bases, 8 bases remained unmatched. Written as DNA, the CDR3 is TGTGCCAGCTCACCACAAAGACAGGGTTCGGGCAATCAGCCCCAGCATTTT. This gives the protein CASSPQRQGSGNQPQHF.

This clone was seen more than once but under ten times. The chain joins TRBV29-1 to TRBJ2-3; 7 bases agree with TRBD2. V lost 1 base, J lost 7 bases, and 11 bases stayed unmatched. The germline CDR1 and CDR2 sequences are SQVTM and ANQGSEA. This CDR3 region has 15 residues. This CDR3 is CSVEVGGGKRYTQYF. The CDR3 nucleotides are TGCAGCGTTGAAGTTGGCGGGGGAAAACGGTATACGCAGTATTTT.

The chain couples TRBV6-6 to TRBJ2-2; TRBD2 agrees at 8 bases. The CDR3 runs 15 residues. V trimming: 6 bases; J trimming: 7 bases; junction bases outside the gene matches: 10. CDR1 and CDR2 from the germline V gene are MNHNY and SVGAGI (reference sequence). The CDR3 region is CASSPARGGSGELFF. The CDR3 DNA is TGTGCCAGCAGCCCGGCCCGGGGGGGCAGCGGGGAGCTGTTTTTT.

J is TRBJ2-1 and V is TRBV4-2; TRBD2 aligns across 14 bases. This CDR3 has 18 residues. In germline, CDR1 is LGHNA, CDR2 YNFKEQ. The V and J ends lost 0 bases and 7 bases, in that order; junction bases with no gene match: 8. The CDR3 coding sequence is TGTGCCAGCAGCCAAGATTTGACTAGCGGGAGGGCCTCGAATGAGCAGTTCTTC. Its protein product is CASSQDLTSGRASNEQFF.

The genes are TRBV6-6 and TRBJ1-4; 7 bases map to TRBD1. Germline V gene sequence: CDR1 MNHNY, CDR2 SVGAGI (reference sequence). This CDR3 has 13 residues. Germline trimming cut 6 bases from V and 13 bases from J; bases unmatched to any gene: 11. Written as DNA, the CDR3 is TGTGCCAGCAGCTTAGATCGACAGGGCAGACTGTTTTTT. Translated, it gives CASSLDRQGRLFF.

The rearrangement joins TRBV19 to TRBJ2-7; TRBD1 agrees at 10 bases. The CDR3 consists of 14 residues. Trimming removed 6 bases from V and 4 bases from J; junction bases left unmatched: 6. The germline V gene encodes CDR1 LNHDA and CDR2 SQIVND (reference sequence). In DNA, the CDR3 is TGTGCCAGTAGCCCGACAGGGGGCTCTTACGAGCAGTACTTC. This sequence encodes CASSPTGGSYEQYF.